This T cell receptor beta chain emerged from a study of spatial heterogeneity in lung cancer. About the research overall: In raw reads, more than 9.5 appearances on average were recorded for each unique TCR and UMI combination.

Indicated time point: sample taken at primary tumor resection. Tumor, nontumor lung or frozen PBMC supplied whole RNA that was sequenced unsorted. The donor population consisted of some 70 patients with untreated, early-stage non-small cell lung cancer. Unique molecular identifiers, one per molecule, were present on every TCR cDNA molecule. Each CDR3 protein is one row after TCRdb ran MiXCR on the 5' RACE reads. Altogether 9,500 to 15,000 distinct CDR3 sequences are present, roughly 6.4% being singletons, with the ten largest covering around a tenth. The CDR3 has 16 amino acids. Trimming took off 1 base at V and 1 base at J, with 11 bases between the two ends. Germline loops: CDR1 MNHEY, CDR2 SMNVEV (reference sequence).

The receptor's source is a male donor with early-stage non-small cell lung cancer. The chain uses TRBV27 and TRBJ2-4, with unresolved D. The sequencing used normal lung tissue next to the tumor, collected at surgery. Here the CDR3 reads CASSLYGPWAKNIQYF. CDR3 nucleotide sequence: TGTGCCAGCAGTTTATATGGTCCCTGGGCCAAAAACATTCAGTACTTC.